The 21 T cell receptor beta chains below were found in one sample sequenced in a study of blood T cell repertoires in COVID-19. TCRdb's table, derived via immunoSEQ multiplex PCR, lists solely in-frame clones and lacks some. The data contain some 260,000 clones, around three quarters of them seen just once; the ten biggest clones take up 3% to 3.5%. The sample comprised peripheral blood. Receptors originate from a woman older than 75 with acute or convalescent COVID-19.

In this sample, this clone turned up once. The CDR3: CAGGHSGNTIYF. The CDR3 bases are TGTGCAGGGGGCCATTCTGGAAACACCATATATTTT. The rearrangement joins TRBV30 to TRBJ1-3; 7 nucleotides line up with TRBD1. Per the germline V gene, CDR1 is GTSNPN and CDR2 is SVGIG (reference sequence). CDR3 length: 12 amino acids.

This clone was counted a single time. The rearrangement links TRBV6-6 to TRBJ2-1; 10 bases are a match to TRBD1. V dropped 5 bases and J dropped 9; count of bases not matched to a gene: 7. The germline V gene encodes CDR1 MNHNY and CDR2 SVGAGI (reference sequence). This CDR3 has 14 amino acids. The CDR3 loop is CASSQTDRGPEQFF. CDR3 coding DNA: TGTGCCAGCAGTCAGACCGACAGGGGGCCTGAGCAGTTCTTC.

The V and J genes are TRBV4-1 and TRBJ2-2; the match to TRBD2 covers 7 bases. The CDR3 sequence is 17 residues long. The germline V gene encodes CDR1 MGHRA and CDR2 YSYEKL. The V segment lost 3 bases and the J segment 4 bases; nucleotides outside the gene matches: 11. The CDR3 here is CASSQMRGGASTGELFF. CDR3 nucleotides: TGCGCCAGCAGCCAGATGCGGGGAGGGGCGAGCACCGGGGAGCTGTTTTTT.

This clone was picked up a small number of times. The gene calls are TRBV28 and TRBJ2-5; D possibly corresponds to TRBD1 (6 bases). This CDR3 has 17 residues. Germline V gene lookup returns CDR1 MDHEN and CDR2 SYDVKM. Trimming shortened V by 5 bases and J by 4 bases, and 23 bases separated the two germline ends. The CDR3 sequence is CASSPSHGVGGTETQYF. The CDR3, as DNA: TGTGCCAGCAGTCCATCCCACGGGGTAGGGGGAACAGAGACCCAGTACTTC.

The chain couples TRBV12-1 to TRBJ2-1; TRBD2 is taken as the D call from the table, unchecked against the DNA. TRBV12-1 is designated a pseudogene. The CDR3 is made up of 19 amino acids. The CDR3 sequence is CASSPPYSGAPLFYNEQFF. DNA of the CDR3: TGTGCCAGCAGCCCCCCTTACTCGGGAGCACCCCTCTTTTACAATGAGCAGTTCTTC.

The chain recombines TRBV5-1 with TRBJ1-1; no clear D gene. Trimming cost V 0 bases and J 6 bases, with 12 bases left between them. CDR1 and CDR2 (germline): SGHRS, YFSETQ. The CDR3 is 14 amino acids. This CDR3 is CASSLGEESAEAFF. CDR3 nucleotide sequence: TGCGCCAGCAGCTTGGGGGAGGAGAGCGCTGAAGCTTTCTTT.

The V call is TRBV9, the J call TRBJ2-5; 11 nucleotides match TRBD1. The CDR3 is 14 amino acids. The germline V gene encodes CDR1 SGDLS and CDR2 YYNGEE. The J segment lost 4 bases and the V segment lost 3 bases, leaving 2 bases of the junction unmatched. The CDR3 DNA reads TGTGCCAGCAGCGCCGGGACAGGGGGAGAGACCCAGTACTTC. Protein product: CASSAGTGGETQYF.

V usage is TRBV18 and J usage is TRBJ1-1; D gene unclear. The CDR3 covers 13 residues. V dropped 5 bases and J dropped 0 bases, with 7 bases sitting between them. The germline CDR1 and CDR2 sequences are KGHSH and LQKENI. CDR3 sequence: CASSSYLNTEAFF. The CDR3 DNA sequence: TGTGCCAGCTCATCGTACTTGAACACTGAAGCTTTCTTT.

The rearrangement joins TRBV29-1 to TRBJ2-1; the match to TRBD2 covers 8 bases. The CDR3 length is 14 residues. From germline, CDR1 is SQVTM and CDR2 ANQGSEA. Trimming removed 6 bases from V and 6 bases from J; junction bases left unmatched: 10. The CDR3 reads CSVLWAGGPNEQFF. The CDR3 bases are TGCAGCGTCCTCTGGGCGGGAGGTCCCAATGAGCAGTTCTTC.

This clone came up many times. This chain uses TRBV7-9 with TRBJ1-2, with 8 bases lining up with TRBD1. Germline CDR1 reads SEHNR; CDR2 reads FQNEAQ (reference sequence). The CDR3 spans 17 residues. Trimming at V came to 5 bases and at J to 4 bases, leaving 15 bases not matched to a gene. This CDR3 reads CASSRSTFPGQAYGYTF. CDR3 nucleotide sequence: TGTGCCAGCAGCCGTAGCACTTTCCCGGGACAGGCCTATGGCTACACCTTC. Drawing the rest from reference TRBV7-9 and TRBJ1-2, the complete variable domain is DTGVSQNPRHKITKRGQNVTFRCDPISEHNRLYWYRQTLGQGPEFLTYFQNEAQLEKSRLLSDRFSAERPKGSFSTLEIQRTEQGDSAMYLCASSRSTFPGQAYGYTFGSGTRLTVV.

This clone has only a few counts. This chain joins TRBV21-1 and TRBJ2-1; the D segment call TRBD2 is taken from the table without a DNA check. TRBV21-1 is given as a pseudogene. CDR3 length: 15 amino acids. DNA of the CDR3: TGTGCCAGCAGCAAAGCACAGCGGGGGAAGAATGAGCAGTTCTTC. It encodes CASSKAQRGKNEQFF.

This chain links TRBV5-1 with TRBJ1-2; TRBD1 might be the D (5 bases). Germline V gene data show CDR1 as SGHRS and CDR2 as YFSETQ. The CDR3 extends over 14 amino acids. The V end was cut by 3 bases, the J end by 0 bases, with 9 bases between. CDR3 amino acids: CASSSTASNYGYTF. CDR3 sequence (DNA): TGCGCCAGCAGCTCGACAGCCTCTAACTATGGCTACACCTTC.

V and J are TRBV18 and TRBJ1-5; 8 nucleotides line up with TRBD1. CDR1 is KGHSH and CDR2 is LQKENI in the germline V gene. The junction had 5 bases not matched to a gene; V was cut back by 4 bases and J by 0 bases. The CDR3 is 16 amino acids. This CDR3 reads CASSRDRSLSNQPQHF. The CDR3 coding sequence is TGTGCCAGCTCACGGGACAGGTCCCTTAGCAATCAGCCCCAGCATTTT.

The chain has TRBV18 and TRBJ1-1; D is possibly TRBD1 (6 bases). This CDR3 spans 13 amino acids. V was pared by 3 bases and J by 8 bases, with 13 bases between. Per the germline V gene, CDR1 is KGHSH and CDR2 is LQKENI. The DNA of the CDR3 is TGTGCCAGCTCACCTTCCCAGCAGGGGGAAGCTTTCTTT. Protein sequence: CASSPSQQGEAFF.

The J gene is TRBJ2-7, the V gene TRBV5-6; 9 bases are a match to TRBD1. In germline, CDR1 is SGHDT, CDR2 YYEEEE. The CDR3 loop spans 16 amino acids. Unmatched junction bases numbered 8, after V lost 4 bases and J lost 0 bases. This CDR3 reads CASSRTGTGSSYEQYF. CDR3 DNA: TGTGCCAGCAGCCGGACCGGGACAGGGAGCTCCTACGAGCAGTACTTC.

The chain couples TRBV11-2 to TRBJ2-7; the match to TRBD2 covers 9 bases. Unmatched junction bases numbered 24, after V lost 5 bases and J lost 7 bases. The CDR3 loop spans 19 amino acids. Germline V gene sequence: CDR1 SGHAT, CDR2 FQNNGV. The CDR3 coding sequence is TGTGCCAGCAGCCAAATAAGAGGGGTAGCGGGGGACCTCCGGAGGGAGCAGTACTTC. Encoded protein: CASSQIRGVAGDLRREQYF.

CDR3 residues: CASSLGLHGVYEQYF. In DNA form, the CDR3 reads TGCGCCAGCAGCCTGGGACTCCACGGGGTGTACGAGCAGTACTTC. This chain links TRBV4-1 with TRBJ2-7, with D tentatively TRBD2 (6 bases). Germline assignment: CDR1 MGHRA and CDR2 YSYEKL. The CDR3 contains 15 residues. The ends were cut back, 4 bases at V and 4 bases at J, with 17 bases in the middle.

The V call is TRBV19, the J call TRBJ1-6; the D gene is possibly TRBD1 (5 bases). CDR1 and CDR2 (germline): LNHDA, SQIVND (reference sequence). The V end was cut by 5 bases, the J end by 8 bases, with 16 bases between. This CDR3 region has 15 residues. The chain's CDR3 is CASSSGSLGDSPLHF. For the CDR3, the DNA is TGTGCCAGTAGTTCCGGGAGTTTGGGGGATTCACCCCTCCACTTT.

This chain uses TRBV6-5 with TRBJ1-2; D is possibly TRBD1 (5 bases). Germline CDR1 and CDR2: MNHEY and SVGAGI. The CDR3 length is 15 residues. The germline V and J ends were trimmed by 0 bases and 6 bases, with 14 bases remaining between them. As DNA, the CDR3 is TGTGCCAGCAGTTACTCGAGGGGAGGGTTAAATGGCTACACCTTC. Translation: CASSYSRGGLNGYTF.

The chain uses TRBV18 and TRBJ1-1; D is unresolved. CDR3 length: 15 amino acids. Germline V gene sequence: CDR1 KGHSH, CDR2 LQKENI. V was pared by 1 base and J by 1 base, with 10 bases between. The CDR3 sequence: CASSPQLSGNTEAFF. The CDR3 DNA is TGTGCCAGCTCACCACAGCTATCAGGGAACACTGAAGCTTTCTTT. The variable domain in full, with the rest retrieved from reference TRBV18 and TRBJ1-1, is NAGVMQNPRHLVRRRGQEARLRCSPMKGHSHVYWYRQLPEEGLKFMVYLQKENIIDESGMPKERFSAEFPKEGPSILRIQQVVRGDSAAYFCASSPQLSGNTEAFFGQGTRLTVV.

The rearrangement joins TRBV6-5 to TRBJ2-7; 9 positions agree with TRBD2. After removal of 10 bases from V and 7 bases from J, the junction contained 8 bases not matched to a gene. This CDR3 is 12 amino acids long. Germline CDR1 reads MNHEY; CDR2 reads SVGAGI. The CDR3 coding sequence is TGTGCCATCTCGTCTAGCGGGACAGAGCAGTACTTC. It codes for CAISSSGTEQYF.